This T cell receptor beta chain appears in the sequencing data of a study of blood T cells in healthy people across ages. Whole-study findings and limits: Considered underestimates were the diversity estimates obtained from one million T cells. Because sorting was not performed, PBMCs prevented conclusive naive versus antigen-experienced comparison. Versus aged donors, long-lived donors had higher diversity and more naive CD4+ cells.

Each sample provided at least 6 micrograms of extracted total RNA. Worth noting for this clonotype: What it recognizes is unknown.

J gave up 4 bases and V 3 bases, and 5 bases lay outside the gene matches. The length of the CDR3 is 14 residues. Germline CDR1 reads SQVTM; CDR2 reads ANQGSEA. Primers used in a second PCR of roughly 7 to 12 cycles were a sample-barcoded 5' primer and a J-beta primer mix. TCRdb fed the 5' RACE reads into MiXCR, producing one record per CDR3 protein. This sample has under 750,000 distinct CDR3 sequences, with around 48% found just once. The sample consisted of blood. The chain uses TRBV29-1 and TRBJ2-2, with TRBD1 identical over 7 bases. The clonotype was recovered from a man older than 75 in good health. CDR3 protein: CSVERQGGTGELFF. In DNA, the CDR3 is TGCAGCGTTGAGAGACAGGGCGGCACCGGGGAGCTGTTTTTT.